One and the same sample provided the 29 T cell receptor beta chains below, sequenced in a study of identical twins. MiXCR was run by TCRdb on the 5' RACE reads, yielding one entry per CDR3 protein. The sample yields hundreds of thousands of distinct CDR3 sequences, 15% to 20% seen once. These records were also assigned to another study, of T cells expressing NK-cell markers.

The sequenced sample consisted of PBMCs. These receptors all come from a woman between 18 and 30 years old in good health.

The chain uses TRBV12-5 and TRBJ2-3, with D hard to call. This CDR3 contains 13 residues. V was clipped by 4 bases and J by 2 bases, with 7 bases between them. CDR1 and CDR2 from the germline V gene are LGHNT and FRNRAP. CDR3 sequence reads: CASGSYTTDTQYF. DNA for the CDR3: TGTGCTAGTGGTTCCTATACCACAGATACGCAGTATTTT.

This clonotype turned up a few times. The CDR3 is CASSPPGVTEAFF. The CDR3 nucleotides read TGTGCCAGCAGCCCACCGGGGGTAACTGAAGCTTTCTTT. V is TRBV11-2 and J is TRBJ1-1, with a possible D match to TRBD1 (5 bases). The germline gives CDR1 SGHAT, CDR2 FQNNGV. The CDR3 spans 13 residues. Trimming pared 5 bases from V and 5 bases from J, leaving 12 bases between.

There are many counts of this clonotype. This rearrangement joins TRBV12-3 or TRBV12-4 to TRBJ2-1; D gene unclear. The CDR3 covers 12 residues. Trimming stripped 3 bases from V and 14 bases from J, with 14 bases between. The CDR3 DNA is TGTGCCAGCAGTTTCAGGAAGAATTATGAGTTCTTC. Translation gives CASSFRKNYEFF.

This clonotype turned up a few times. This chain connects TRBV6-5 to TRBJ2-5, with 8 nucleotides matching TRBD2. The germline gives CDR1 MNHEY, CDR2 SVGAGI. CDR3 length equals 15 residues. V lost 0 bases to trimming and J lost 7 bases; unmatched junction nucleotides: 7. The CDR3 loop reads CASSYSGLGFGTQYF. The CDR3 DNA sequence: TGTGCCAGCAGTTACTCGGGACTAGGGTTCGGGACCCAGTACTTC.

This clonotype has a handful of counts. The J gene is TRBJ2-3, the V gene TRBV15, with 9 bases that match TRBD2. The CDR3 totals 15 residues. Germline lookup yields CDR1 LNHNV and CDR2 YYDKDF (reference sequence). V trimming: 1 base; J trimming: 5 bases; junction bases outside the gene matches: 4. CDR3 sequence reads: CATSRVAGALDTQYF. The DNA of the CDR3 is TGTGCCACCAGCAGAGTAGCGGGGGCCTTAGATACGCAGTATTTT.

The V gene is TRBV20-1, the J gene TRBJ2-1; either TRBD1 or TRBD2 may fit D (5 bases each). Germline-derived CDR1 and CDR2 are DFQATT and SNEGSKA (reference sequence). This CDR3 has 15 amino acids. V was shortened by 6 bases and J by 5 bases, with 20 bases between the two germline ends. DNA for the CDR3: TGCAGTGCAATTAAACGGCTAGCAGGGCACAATGAGCAGTTCTTC. Amino acid sequence: CSAIKRLAGHNEQFF.

This clonotype was found a few times. This sequence joins TRBV6-5 and TRBJ2-5; TRBD2 aligns across 7 bases. The CDR3 loop spans 15 amino acids. Trimming at V came to 4 bases and at J to 5 bases, leaving 10 bases not matched to a gene. Germline lookup yields CDR1 MNHEY and CDR2 SVGAGI. CDR3 sequence reads: CASSFSWAGVETQYF. The CDR3 DNA reads as TGTGCCAGCAGTTTCTCCTGGGCGGGAGTTGAGACCCAGTACTTC.

This chain connects TRBV12-3 or TRBV12-4 to TRBJ2-2; 16 bases are a match to TRBD2. Unmatched junction bases numbered 5, after V lost 5 bases and J lost 5 bases. The length of the CDR3 is 17 residues. The CDR3 loop reads CASSPGTSGRGTGELFF. CDR3 sequence (DNA): TGTGCCAGCAGTCCAGGGACTAGCGGGAGGGGAACCGGGGAGCTGTTTTTT.

This chain uses TRBV23-1 with TRBJ2-5, with D unresolved. TRBV23-1 is reported as an ORF; its role is uncertain. The CDR3 is made up of 17 amino acids. V was cut by 8 bases and J by 5 bases, with 27 bases left in between. The CDR3 DNA follows: TGCGCCAGCCAGGACGGACCGGTTGTACTTATCTTGGAGACCCAGTACTTC. Translating gives CASQDGPVVLILETQYF.

This chain links TRBV2 with TRBJ2-7; D not resolved. The germline gives CDR1 SNHLY, CDR2 FYNNEI. Trimming removed 9 bases from V and 3 bases from J, with 15 bases in between. The CDR3 runs 13 residues. CDR3 nucleotide sequence: TGTGCCAGTAACCGTGAGACCCGCTACGAGCAGTACTTC. This sequence encodes CASNRETRYEQYF.

The chain is built from TRBV6-1 and TRBJ2-1; weak D call: TRBD2 (7 bases). The V end lost 6 bases, the J end lost 1 base, and 13 bases lay between the germline ends. Germline CDR1 MNHNS, CDR2 SASEGT. The CDR3 totals 15 residues. DNA for the CDR3: TGTGCCAGCAGAGGGGGGGTCGAGTCCTACAATGAGCAGTTCTTC. Protein sequence: CASRGGVESYNEQFF.

The rearrangement links TRBV3-1 to TRBJ1-3; a weak D match, TRBD1 (5 bases). Trimming took 3 bases from V and 2 from J, leaving 11 bases between them. CDR1 and CDR2 (germline): LGHDT, YNNKEL (reference sequence). The CDR3 has 15 amino acids. The CDR3 sequence: CASSHGSRAGNTIYF. CDR3 DNA sequence: TGTGCCAGCAGCCACGGTAGCAGGGCTGGAAACACCATATATTTT.

In its sample, this clonotype was seen many times. V gene TRBV12-3 or TRBV12-4 combines with J gene TRBJ2-7; TRBD2 is a possible D gene (6 bases). V shed 3 bases and J shed 4 bases, with 13 bases lying between them. The CDR3 is 14 residues long. Written as DNA, the CDR3 is TGTGCCAGCAGTTTCCGATCCGGGAGTTACGAGCAGTACTTC. It codes for CASSFRSGSYEQYF.

This clonotype was recorded a few times. This chain connects TRBV6-1 to TRBJ1-4; D is unclear. The V gene's germline CDR1 is MNHNS and CDR2 SASEGT. The CDR3 runs 15 residues. Trimming pared 10 bases from V and 6 bases from J, leaving 21 bases between. The CDR3 nucleotides are TGTGCCACCGGACTGGCCCTTAAACCCGATGAAAAACTGTTTTTT. Its protein is CATGLALKPDEKLFF.

The chain recombines TRBV29-1 with TRBJ2-1; a weak D match, TRBD2 (7 bases). Per the germline V gene, CDR1 is SQVTM and CDR2 is ANQGSEA. The CDR3 is 15 amino acids. The ends were cut back, 5 bases at V and 9 bases at J, with 23 bases in the middle. The chain's CDR3 is CSVRPTGTKGGEQFF. The CDR3, as DNA: TGCAGCGTTCGCCCAACCGGGACTAAAGGGGGTGAGCAGTTCTTC.

This clonotype was counted between two and nine times. V gene TRBV29-1 combines with J gene TRBJ2-2, with 8 nucleotides matching TRBD1. CDR3 length: 13 residues. Germline trimming cut 4 bases from V and 5 bases from J; bases unmatched to any gene: 3. Per germline, CDR1 SQVTM and CDR2 ANQGSEA. The chain's CDR3 is CSVGQGRTGELFF. As DNA, the CDR3 is TGCAGCGTTGGACAGGGGCGGACCGGGGAGCTGTTTTTT.

This CDR3 reads CSAREGTASYEQYF. CDR3 sequence (DNA): TGCAGTGCTAGAGAAGGGACAGCATCCTACGAGCAGTACTTC. The chain employs TRBV20-1 and TRBJ2-7; 7 nucleotides agree with TRBD1. V was clipped by 0 bases and J by 1 base; unmatched bases: 3. This CDR3 is 14 amino acids long. The germline V gene encodes CDR1 DFQATT and CDR2 SNEGSKA (reference sequence).

This sequence joins TRBV6-1 and TRBJ2-7, with a weak D call TRBD1 (5 bases). CDR3 length equals 14 residues. The germline V gene encodes CDR1 MNHNS and CDR2 SASEGT. V gave up 7 bases and J gave up 0 bases, with 13 bases separating them. For the CDR3, the DNA is TGTGCCAGCACCCTCGACAGCAGCTCCTACGAGCAGTACTTC. Residues: CASTLDSSSYEQYF.

The chain employs TRBV11-2 and TRBJ1-1; no definite D call. The CDR3 sequence is 13 residues long. Trimming removed 4 bases from V and 1 base from J, with 7 bases in between. Germline CDR1 is SGHAT and CDR2 is FQNNGV. CDR3 sequence reads: CASSSLRNTEAFF. In DNA, the CDR3 is TGTGCCAGCAGCTCACTACGGAACACTGAAGCTTTCTTT.

This chain joins TRBV4-3 and TRBJ2-2; unclear D gene. This CDR3 has 14 residues. Trimming removed 4 bases from V and 4 bases from J, with 10 bases in between. Germline lookup yields CDR1 LGHNA and CDR2 YSLEER. In DNA, the CDR3 is TGCGCCAGCAGCCGGGAACCCCGCACCGGGGAGCTGTTTTTT. It specifies CASSREPRTGELFF.

The chain combines TRBV12-3 or TRBV12-4 with TRBJ2-7; D possibly corresponds to TRBD1 (5 bases). The CDR3 contains 15 residues. Between the trimmed V and J ends, which lost 2 bases and 5 bases, there was a span of 16 bases. For the CDR3, the DNA is TGTGCCAGCAGTTTATCCTGGCAGGGTATCAACGAGCAGTACTTC. Translation gives CASSLSWQGINEQYF.

The chain recombines TRBV20-1 with TRBJ1-1; no clear D gene. Germline CDR1 DFQATT, CDR2 SNEGSKA (reference sequence). V dropped 2 bases and J dropped 0 bases, with 16 bases sitting between them. There are 16 residues in the CDR3. The CDR3 loop is CSARPRPIQMNTEAFF. DNA of the CDR3: TGCAGTGCTAGACCCCGCCCAATACAGATGAACACTGAAGCTTTCTTT.

In its sample, this clonotype was seen a few times. V gene TRBV6-5 combines with J gene TRBJ2-7, with TRBD2 as a possible D gene (5 bases). Per germline, CDR1 MNHEY and CDR2 SVGAGI. V was pared by 2 bases and J by 7 bases, with 21 bases between. The CDR3 is 16 amino acids. The CDR3 region has the DNA TGTGCCAGCAGTTACGGATTACCCGGGAACAGAGAGGAGCAGTACTTC. Residues: CASSYGLPGNREEQYF.

In this sample, this clonotype turned up once. V gene TRBV7-2 combines with J gene TRBJ2-4; 9 bases are a match to TRBD2. The CDR3 is 14 amino acids. V gave up 5 bases and J gave up 11 bases; unmatched junction bases: 10. CDR1 SGHTA and CDR2 FQGNSA come from the germline V gene. In DNA, the CDR3 is TGTGCCAGCAGCGATAGGGCGGGAGGGGTGGTTCAGTACTTC. This translates into CASSDRAGGVVQYF. Full variable domain (outside the CDR3, taken from reference TRBV7-2 and TRBJ2-4): GAGVSQSPSNKVTEKGKDVELRCDPISGHTALYWYRQSLGQGLEFLIYFQGNSAPDKSGLPSDRFSAERTGGSVSTLTIQRTQQEDSAVYLCASSDRAGGVVQYFGAGTRLSVL.

Comment on this clonotype: One end of the junction fails to match germline, which may point to a read error. The V gene is TRBV20-1, the J gene TRBJ2-2; tentative D call: TRBD2 (7 bases). Germline CDR1 and CDR2: DFQATT and SNEGSKA (reference sequence). The CDR3 is made up of 14 amino acids. CDR3 in DNA: TGCAGTGCTGGAGAGGGGGGGCTTGGCGGGGAGCTGTTTTTT. Protein sequence: CSAGEGGLGGELFF.

This clonotype has more than one count but fewer than ten. The J gene is TRBJ2-1, the V gene TRBV5-1, with D possibly matching TRBD2 (6 bases). V was pared by 0 bases and J by 6 bases, with 13 bases between. The CDR3 spans 15 residues. Germline CDR1 reads SGHRS; CDR2 reads YFSETQ. In nucleotides, the CDR3 is TGCGCCAGCAGCTTGGGCCACGGAGGGCTCAATGAGCAGTTCTTC. Amino acids: CASSLGHGGLNEQFF.

This clonotype was observed many times. V and J are TRBV3-1 and TRBJ2-5; D possibly corresponds to TRBD2 (5 bases). Between the trimmed V and J ends, which lost 2 bases and 4 bases, there was a span of 11 bases. This CDR3 has 14 residues. CDR1 is LGHDT and CDR2 is YNNKEL in the germline V gene (reference sequence). CDR3 coding DNA: TGTGCCAGCAGCCAACTCGGGGTAGCAGAGACCCAGTACTTC. It codes for CASSQLGVAETQYF.

This clonotype turned up a few times. This chain connects TRBV20-1 to TRBJ2-2, with a possible D match to TRBD2 (7 bases). Trimming took off 7 bases at V and 7 bases at J, with 22 bases between the two ends. The CDR3 sequence is 15 residues long. CDR1 and CDR2 from the germline V gene are DFQATT and SNEGSKA (reference sequence). As DNA, the CDR3 is TGCAGTGATTTACGGTCGGCGGGGGACAACGGGGAGCTGTTTTTT. This translates into CSDLRSAGDNGELFF.

The V gene is TRBV20-1, the J gene TRBJ1-1; possible D gene TRBD1, 6 bases. Looked up from germline, CDR1 is DFQATT and CDR2 is SNEGSKA (reference sequence). The V end was cut by 0 bases, the J end by 3 bases, with 11 bases between. The CDR3 has 14 residues. CDR3 DNA sequence: TGCAGTGCTAGAGATGAGGACAGATACACTGAAGCTTTCTTT. Translating it yields CSARDEDRYTEAFF.